The 26 T cell receptor beta chains listed next were all sequenced from one sample in a study of cytomegalovirus exposure and HLA in healthy donors. Amplification used 60 Vbeta primers and 13 Jbeta primers. Profiled with immunoSEQ multiplex PCR; TCRdb holds only in-frame clones, not every one. The data contain some 140,000 clones, 65% to 85% of them singletons. The source material was PBMCs. These receptor sequences come from a man in his fifties or sixties in good health and CMV-seronegative.

This clone has only a few counts. The chain links TRBV9 to TRBJ2-5; tentative D call: TRBD2 (6 bases). The CDR3 sequence is 15 residues long. Trimming took off 0 bases at V and 1 base at J, with 10 bases between the two ends. From germline, CDR1 is SGDLS and CDR2 YYNGEE. CDR3 DNA sequence: TGTGCCAGCAGCGTAGGCGCTAGCGCCCAAGAGACCCAGTACTTC. Protein: CASSVGASAQETQYF.

This clone has more than one count but fewer than ten. The chain couples TRBV6-1 to TRBJ2-1; 9 positions agree with TRBD2. Germline CDR1 reads MNHNS; CDR2 reads SASEGT. This CDR3 comprises 16 residues. V lost 4 bases and J lost 4; bases outside the gene matches: 8. The CDR3 nucleotides are TGTGCCAGCAGTGGCAGACTAGCGGAACGGTACAATGAGCAGTTCTTC. This sequence encodes CASSGRLAERYNEQFF.

V and J are TRBV28 and TRBJ1-1; D is possibly TRBD1 (6 bases). The CDR3 contains 13 residues. Per germline, CDR1 MDHEN and CDR2 SYDVKM. Trimming stripped 6 bases from V and 3 bases from J, with 11 bases between. The DNA for the CDR3 is TGTGCCAGCAGCCCAGGACAGTACACTGAAGCTTTCTTT. Translated, it gives CASSPGQYTEAFF.

This chain connects TRBV11-2 to TRBJ2-3; TRBD2 matches 10 bases. The CDR3 covers 19 residues. The germline gives CDR1 SGHAT, CDR2 FQNNGV. V shed 5 bases and J 0 bases; nucleotides not matched to a gene: 14. The CDR3 bases are TGTGCCAGCAGCATTAGGCCTTTACTAGCGGGGCTTAGCACAGATACGCAGTATTTT. Its translation: CASSIRPLLAGLSTDTQYF. Together with reference TRBV11-2 and TRBJ2-3, the CDR3 gives the full variable domain: EAGVAQSPRYKIIEKRQSVAFWCNPISGHATLYWYQQILGQGPKLLIQFQNNGVVDDSQLPKDRFSAERLKGVDSTLKIQPAKLEDSAVYLCASSIRPLLAGLSTDTQYFGPGTRLTVL.

This clone was counted between two and nine times. The chain couples TRBV30 to TRBJ2-1, with 11 bases identical to TRBD2. CDR3 length equals 16 residues. Germline V gene data show CDR1 as GTSNPN and CDR2 as SVGIG (reference sequence). V was pared by 0 bases and J by 0 bases, with 1 base of the junction left unmatched. The CDR3 DNA follows: TGTGCCTGGAGTGTTAGCGGGAGGGCCTCCTACAATGAGCAGTTCTTC. This gives the protein CAWSVSGRASYNEQFF.

The V and J genes are TRBV18 and TRBJ2-5, with TRBD1 as a possible D gene (5 bases). The CDR3 is 16 amino acids. From germline, CDR1 is KGHSH and CDR2 LQKENI. Trimming took off 0 bases at V and 3 bases at J, with 14 bases between the two ends. The CDR3 DNA is TGTGCCAGCTCACCACCAGGAGCTAGGGGAAAAGAGACCCAGTACTTC. Encoded protein: CASSPPGARGKETQYF.

J is TRBJ1-2 and V is TRBV6-6; no reliable D call. Germline-derived CDR1 and CDR2 are MNHNY and SVGAGI (reference sequence). This CDR3 has 13 residues. V gave up 7 bases and J gave up 3 bases, with 12 bases separating them. CDR3 sequence reads: CASKRWRHYGYTF. The CDR3 nucleotides read TGTGCCAGCAAGCGATGGAGGCACTATGGCTACACCTTC.

The chain employs TRBV28 and TRBJ1-5; no clear D gene. The CDR3 sequence is 11 residues long. V was clipped by 6 bases and J by 3 bases, with 3 bases between them. Germline assignment: CDR1 MDHEN and CDR2 SYDVKM. CDR3 sequence: CASSINQPQHF. CDR3 bases: TGTGCCAGCAGCATCAATCAGCCCCAGCATTTT.

CDR3 residues: CASSMEDTQYF. The CDR3 coding sequence is TGTGCCAGTAGTATGGAGGATACGCAGTATTTT. The rearrangement uses TRBV19 and TRBJ2-3, with no clear D. Trimming took off 3 bases at V and 6 bases at J, with 4 bases between the two ends. CDR3 length: 11 residues. Germline CDR1 and CDR2: LNHDA and SQIVND (reference sequence).

V usage is TRBV6-1 and J usage is TRBJ2-2; weak D call: TRBD2 (7 bases). The CDR3 consists of 14 residues. V was shortened by 4 bases and J by 4 bases, with 10 bases between the two germline ends. In germline, CDR1 is MNHNS, CDR2 SASEGT. The CDR3 loop is CASSARGGTGELFF. The CDR3 DNA follows: TGTGCCAGCAGTGCGAGGGGGGGCACCGGGGAGCTGTTTTTT.

This clone has a handful of counts. V and J are TRBV19 and TRBJ1-5; D perhaps matches TRBD1 (6 bases). Germline-derived CDR1 and CDR2 are LNHDA and SQIVND (reference sequence). The CDR3 runs 16 residues. Trimming pared 2 bases from V and 3 bases from J, leaving 14 bases between. CDR3 protein: CASSIMGTGLNQPQHF. The CDR3 region has the DNA TGTGCCAGTAGTATAATGGGAACAGGGCTCAATCAGCCCCAGCATTTT.

J is TRBJ1-4 and V is TRBV27, with 7 bases aligning to TRBD1. This CDR3 spans 13 amino acids. Germline CDR1 MNHEY, CDR2 SMNVEV (reference sequence). V gave up 8 bases and J gave up 5 bases; unmatched junction bases: 5. The CDR3 nucleotides are TGTGCCAGCGTAGGGGGCCCCAATGAAAAACTGTTTTTT. Translated, it gives CASVGGPNEKLFF.

V usage is TRBV28 and J usage is TRBJ2-1, with TRBD1 as a possible D gene (6 bases). The CDR3 totals 17 residues. Germline assignment: CDR1 MDHEN and CDR2 SYDVKM. Trimming removed 6 bases at V and 9 bases at J, with 27 bases between. The CDR3 reads CASSLNPPGHPTSEQFF. CDR3 sequence (DNA): TGTGCCAGCAGCCTTAATCCCCCGGGACACCCTACCAGTGAGCAGTTCTTC. Based on the CDR3 plus reference TRBV28 and TRBJ2-1, the full variable domain is DVKVTQSSRYLVKRTGEKVFLECVQDMDHENMFWYRQDPGLGLRLIYFSYDVKMKEKGDIPEGYSVSREKKERFSLILESASTNQTSMYLCASSLNPPGHPTSEQFFGPGTRLTVL.

The chain employs TRBV28 and TRBJ1-1; maybe TRBD1 (5 bases). The germline V and J ends were trimmed by 7 bases and 3 bases, with 18 bases remaining between them. Germline assignment: CDR1 MDHEN and CDR2 SYDVKM. The CDR3 spans 15 residues. As DNA, the CDR3 is TGTGCCAGCAAGGGGAGGACGGGCTTGCACACTGAAGCTTTCTTT. Translation: CASKGRTGLHTEAFF.

The J gene is TRBJ2-3, the V gene TRBV5-1, with TRBD2 matching over 14 bases. The germline gives CDR1 SGHRS, CDR2 YFSETQ. V lost 4 bases, J lost 4 bases, and 8 bases stayed unmatched. The CDR3 spans 17 residues. The CDR3 here is CASSTGTSGSFSDTQYF. As DNA, the CDR3 is TGCGCCAGCAGCACCGGGACTAGCGGGAGTTTCTCAGATACGCAGTATTTT.

J is TRBJ1-6 and V is TRBV10-2, with 7 bases fitting TRBD1. In germline, CDR1 is WSHSY, CDR2 SAAADI. V lost 0 bases, J lost 10 bases, and 9 bases stayed unmatched. This CDR3 is built from 16 residues. The CDR3 loop is CASSESRDSRISPLHF. In DNA, the CDR3 is TGCGCCAGCAGTGAGTCAAGGGACAGTAGAATCTCACCCCTCCACTTT.

This clone came up once. This rearrangement joins TRBV4-1 to TRBJ2-1; TRBD2 matches at 10 bases. Per the germline V gene, CDR1 is MGHRA and CDR2 is YSYEKL. This CDR3 is built from 17 residues. V lost 6 bases and J lost 0; bases outside the gene matches: 8. The CDR3 sequence is CASSPAGGPHSYNEQFF. Written as DNA, the CDR3 is TGCGCCAGCAGTCCAGCGGGAGGGCCCCACTCCTACAATGAGCAGTTCTTC.

In its sample, this clone was seen a few times. The chain couples TRBV19 to TRBJ1-1; TRBD1 matches 7 bases. CDR1 is LNHDA, CDR2 SQIVND, per germline (reference sequence). The CDR3 runs 16 residues. V trimming: 3 bases; J trimming: 2 bases; junction bases outside the gene matches: 9. The CDR3 loop is CASSIFAQGGNTEAFF. The CDR3 DNA sequence: TGTGCCAGTAGTATTTTCGCTCAGGGGGGCAACACTGAAGCTTTCTTT.

The rearrangement links TRBV28 to TRBJ2-7, with 8 bases lining up with TRBD1. The CDR3 is 14 residues long. With V trimmed by 8 bases and J by 5 bases, 11 bases remained unmatched. CDR1 is MDHEN and CDR2 is SYDVKM in the germline V gene. The CDR3 DNA follows: TGTGCCAGCCTGGAAGCAGGGGGCAAGGACGAGCAGTACTTC. This gives the protein CASLEAGGKDEQYF.

In this sample, this clone turned up once. The CDR3 here is CSVATTGDGQETQYF. CDR3 nucleotides: TGCAGCGTCGCAACCACAGGGGATGGGCAAGAGACCCAGTACTTC. This chain links TRBV29-1 with TRBJ2-5; 7 nucleotides agree with TRBD1. This CDR3 is built from 15 residues. V lost 6 bases and J lost 2; bases outside the gene matches: 12. Germline V gene sequence: CDR1 SQVTM, CDR2 ANQGSEA.

The V gene is TRBV7-8, the J gene TRBJ2-5; D is unresolved. Trimming took 3 bases from V and 1 from J, leaving 6 bases between them. This CDR3 has 13 amino acids. Germline CDR1 is SGHVS and CDR2 is FQNEAQ. Written as DNA, the CDR3 is TGTGCCAGCAGCTTTACGAGCCAAGAGACCCAGTACTTC. Residues: CASSFTSQETQYF.

V usage is TRBV15 and J usage is TRBJ2-5; TRBD1 agrees at 8 bases. Per germline, CDR1 LNHNV and CDR2 YYDKDF (reference sequence). Losses at the gene ends were 0 bases for V and 2 bases for J; bases not matched to a gene: 5. The CDR3 runs to 16 residues. The chain's CDR3 is CATSRDRQGAQETQYF. The CDR3, as DNA: TGTGCCACCAGCAGAGATAGGCAGGGGGCACAAGAGACCCAGTACTTC.

This rearrangement joins TRBV25-1 to TRBJ2-3, with D unclear. The CDR3 totals 15 residues. CDR1 is MGHDK and CDR2 is SYGVNS in the germline V gene. The germline V and J ends were trimmed by 2 bases and 1 base, with 10 bases remaining between them. CDR3 nucleotide sequence: TGTGCCAGCAGTGAAGGGCCCTTTGGCACAGATACGCAGTATTTT. The encoded protein is CASSEGPFGTDTQYF.

The chain uses TRBV29-1 and TRBJ1-2, with D possibly matching TRBD1 (6 bases). Per the germline V gene, CDR1 is SQVTM and CDR2 is ANQGSEA. Trimming took off 5 bases at V and 4 bases at J, with 17 bases between the two ends. There are 14 residues in the CDR3. In DNA, the CDR3 is TGCAGCGTTTCTGGGGGCGGGGGCTCCTATGGCTACACCTTC. Amino acids: CSVSGGGGSYGYTF.

The chain combines TRBV5-4 with TRBJ2-5, with D tentatively TRBD2 (6 bases). The CDR3 spans 13 residues. The germline V and J ends were trimmed by 4 bases and 5 bases, with 12 bases remaining between them. Looked up from germline, CDR1 is SGHNT and CDR2 is YYREEE (reference sequence). The CDR3 sequence: CASSPEGRETQYF. CDR3 coding DNA: TGTGCCAGCAGCCCCGAGGGGAGGGAGACCCAGTACTTC.

The genes are TRBV7-9 and TRBJ2-7; D is possibly TRBD2 (6 bases). The germline V gene encodes CDR1 SEHNR and CDR2 FQNEAQ (reference sequence). There are 14 residues in the CDR3. Trimming removed 8 bases at V and 0 bases at J, with 14 bases between. The CDR3 DNA is TGTGCCAGCGGGGTCGGCGGGAACTCCTACGAGCAGTACTTC. It is translated as CASGVGGNSYEQYF.